This TCR beta chain was recovered during a study of T cell responses to AZD1222 COVID-19 vaccine. Overall study findings and caveats: Close to half of spike-specific TCRs reportedly recognize unmutated variant regions. Sampled repertoires all dated from after the peak T cell response.

CDR3 length: 15 amino acids. Germline CDR1 is SGHTA and CDR2 is FQGTGA. V dropped 1 base and J dropped 1 base, with 10 bases sitting between them. Of note for this clone: What it binds is unknown.

The repertoire was sequenced with immunoSEQ multiplex PCR; TCRdb's copy has only in-frame clones and lacks some. Of fewer than 200,000 clones listed, over 85% are singletons. The V gene is TRBV7-3, the J gene TRBJ2-5; weak D call: TRBD2 (5 bases). The origin of this receptor is an adult who received the MenACWY meningococcal vaccine as a control. The starting material was peripheral blood, obtained 28 days after the second dose of the MenACWY control vaccine. CDR3 region: CASSLMGGLQETQYF. The CDR3 DNA sequence: TGTGCCAGCAGCTTAATGGGCGGACTCCAAGAGACCCAGTACTTC.